The 21 T cell receptor beta chains below were found in one sample sequenced in a study of blood T cell repertoires in COVID-19. TCRdb's table, derived via immunoSEQ multiplex PCR, lists solely in-frame clones and lacks some. The data contain around 300,000 clones, 88% of them singletons. Sequencing was carried out using PBMCs or T cells enriched from blood (not recorded which). Every receptor here comes from a woman between 55 and 75 years old in a cohort exposed to, infected with or recovered from COVID-19 (not recorded which).

This chain uses TRBV4-2 with TRBJ2-7; D is unresolved. The length of the CDR3 is 16 residues. Trimming removed 0 bases from V and 0 bases from J, with 12 bases in between. From germline, CDR1 is LGHNA and CDR2 YNFKEQ. CDR3 residues: CASSQDVDSSSYEQYF. CDR3 nucleotide sequence: TGTGCCAGCAGCCAAGATGTAGACTCTAGCTCCTACGAGCAGTACTTC.

This clone has a single count. The chain is built from TRBV10-3 and TRBJ2-7; 11 bases map to TRBD2. The CDR3 is made up of 14 amino acids. CDR1 is ENHRY, CDR2 SYGVKD, per germline. Unmatched junction bases numbered 8, after V lost 8 bases and J lost 5 bases. The CDR3 here is CAILAGGAADEQYF. As DNA, the CDR3 is TGTGCCATCTTAGCGGGAGGGGCCGCGGACGAGCAGTACTTC.

The rearrangement links TRBV9 to TRBJ1-2; 9 bases match TRBD1. CDR1 is SGDLS and CDR2 is YYNGEE in the germline V gene. Trimming removed 0 bases from V and 5 bases from J; junction bases left unmatched: 5. The CDR3 runs 15 residues. For the CDR3, the DNA is TGTGCCAGCAGCGTAGCCGGACAGGGGAAATATGGCTACACCTTC. It specifies CASSVAGQGKYGYTF.

The chain recombines TRBV30 with TRBJ2-7; D is uncertain. The CDR3 is 13 residues long. In germline, CDR1 is GTSNPN, CDR2 SVGIG (reference sequence). The ends were cut back, 0 bases at V and 3 bases at J, with 9 bases in the middle. CDR3 protein: CAWSVGGSYEQYF. The CDR3 nucleotides are TGTGCCTGGAGTGTTGGCGGTAGCTACGAGCAGTACTTC.

V usage is TRBV5-1 and J usage is TRBJ1-1, with 7 bases matching TRBD1. Unmatched junction bases numbered 7, after V lost 2 bases and J lost 6 bases. The V gene's germline CDR1 is SGHRS and CDR2 YFSETQ. The CDR3 contains 14 residues. The CDR3 DNA reads TGCGCCAGCAGCTTAACAGGGGTAGGAGCTGAAGCTTTCTTT. Translating it yields CASSLTGVGAEAFF. Full variable domain (outside the CDR3, taken from reference TRBV5-1 and TRBJ1-1): KAGVTQTPRYLIKTRGQQVTLSCSPISGHRSVSWYQQTPGQGLQFLFEYFSETQRNKGNFPGRFSGRQFSNSRSEMNVSTLELGDSALYLCASSLTGVGAEAFFGQGTRLTVV.

CDR3 DNA: TGTGCCAGCAGCCAAGATCGAAGCAGAGGCCCGAACTATGGCTACACCTTC. Translating gives CASSQDRSRGPNYGYTF. V gene TRBV4-2 combines with J gene TRBJ1-2; D gene ambiguous. The CDR3 consists of 17 residues. Germline V gene sequence: CDR1 LGHNA, CDR2 YNFKEQ. Trimming removed 0 bases from V and 2 bases from J, with 16 bases in between.

The chain employs TRBV12-5 and TRBJ2-7; D might be TRBD2 (5 bases). The ends were cut back, 0 bases at V and 0 bases at J, with 12 bases in the middle. The CDR3 runs to 16 residues. Germline CDR1 reads LGHNT; CDR2 reads FRNRAP. The CDR3 bases are TGTGCTAGTGGTTTGGTTGCGGGCCTACACTCCTACGAGCAGTACTTC. Translated: CASGLVAGLHSYEQYF. Looking up the rest from reference TRBV12-5 and TRBJ2-7 gives the full variable domain: DARVTQTPRHKVTEMGQEVTMRCQPILGHNTVFWYRQTMMQGLELLAYFRNRAPLDDSGMPKDRFSAEMPDATLATLKIQPSEPRDSAVYFCASGLVAGLHSYEQYFGPGTRLTVT.

This chain joins TRBV30 and TRBJ1-2; possible D gene TRBD1, 5 bases. V lost 3 bases, J lost 4 bases, and 9 bases lay in between. The CDR3 contains 12 residues. The V gene's germline CDR1 is GTSNPN and CDR2 SVGIG (reference sequence). The CDR3 reads CAWRRQSYGYTF. In DNA, the CDR3 is TGTGCCTGGAGGCGACAGAGCTATGGCTACACCTTC.

The rearrangement joins TRBV6-1 to TRBJ2-7; tentative D call: TRBD1 (5 bases). V shed 2 bases and J shed 2 bases, with 10 bases lying between them. The CDR3 is made up of 14 amino acids. CDR1 and CDR2 from the germline V gene are MNHNS and SASEGT. CDR3 sequence reads: CASSELGQAYEQYF. In DNA, the CDR3 is TGTGCCAGCAGTGAATTAGGACAAGCCTACGAGCAGTACTTC.

The chain links TRBV30 to TRBJ2-1, with a possible D match to TRBD2 (6 bases). The V gene's germline CDR1 is GTSNPN and CDR2 SVGIG (reference sequence). V lost 2 bases to trimming and J lost 6 bases, with 14 bases between them. The CDR3 loop spans 14 amino acids. The CDR3 loop is CAWSRLERANEQFF. CDR3 in DNA: TGTGCCTGGAGTAGACTGGAGCGGGCCAATGAGCAGTTCTTC.

The chain employs TRBV27 and TRBJ1-1; D may be TRBD1 (6 bases). The CDR3 is made up of 14 amino acids. Trimming took off 6 bases at V and 1 base at J, with 12 bases between the two ends. CDR1 and CDR2 from the germline V gene are MNHEY and SMNVEV (reference sequence). CDR3 sequence reads: CASRRGGGNTEAFF. The CDR3 DNA is TGTGCCAGCAGGAGGGGGGGAGGGAACACTGAAGCTTTCTTT.

This chain connects TRBV28 to TRBJ2-5; 14 bases match TRBD2. V lost 4 bases and J lost 5; bases outside the gene matches: 18. CDR1 is MDHEN, CDR2 SYDVKM, per germline. This CDR3 is built from 20 residues. DNA for the CDR3: TGTGCCAGCAGTTCCCCCCTAGGGACTAGCGGGAGAGGAGACGGGGAGACCCAGTACTTC. Amino acid sequence: CASSSPLGTSGRGDGETQYF.

The genes are TRBV28 and TRBJ2-2, with D tentatively TRBD2 (5 bases). CDR1 and CDR2 from the germline V gene are MDHEN and SYDVKM. This CDR3 has 15 residues. With 7 bases removed from V and 1 base from J, the gap between germline ends came to 13 bases. The CDR3: CASMKRIMNTGELFF. CDR3 in DNA: TGTGCCAGCATGAAGCGGATAATGAACACCGGGGAGCTGTTTTTT.

In nucleotides, the CDR3 is TGCGCCAGCAGCCAAGTGAGCGGGTCCTCCTACGAGCAGTACTTC. Its protein is CASSQVSGSSYEQYF. V usage is TRBV4-1 and J usage is TRBJ2-7; TRBD2 is a possible D gene (6 bases). The CDR3 spans 15 residues. Trimming took 1 base from V and 0 from J, leaving 10 bases between them. Germline lookup yields CDR1 MGHRA and CDR2 YSYEKL.

The rearrangement links TRBV28 to TRBJ2-1, with 9 positions matching TRBD2. Germline CDR1 and CDR2: MDHEN and SYDVKM. The CDR3 has 16 residues. J was trimmed by 3 bases and V by 8 bases; bases with no gene match: 11. The CDR3 is CASGSSAGGVYNEQFF. CDR3 in DNA: TGTGCCAGCGGGTCCTCAGCGGGAGGTGTCTACAATGAGCAGTTCTTC. Together with reference TRBV28 and TRBJ2-1, the CDR3 gives the full variable domain: DVKVTQSSRYLVKRTGEKVFLECVQDMDHENMFWYRQDPGLGLRLIYFSYDVKMKEKGDIPEGYSVSREKKERFSLILESASTNQTSMYLCASGSSAGGVYNEQFFGPGTRLTVL.

The chain carries TRBV18 and TRBJ1-2, with D perhaps matching TRBD1 (5 bases). Germline values: CDR1 KGHSH, CDR2 LQKENI. Trimming cost V 3 bases and J 0 bases, with 11 bases left between them. The CDR3 is made up of 15 amino acids. This CDR3 is CASSPTMDTNYGYTF. The CDR3, as DNA: TGTGCCAGCTCACCTACCATGGACACTAACTATGGCTACACCTTC.

The J gene is TRBJ2-3, the V gene TRBV6-2 or TRBV6-3; TRBD1 agrees at 10 bases. V shed 4 bases and J 6 bases; nucleotides not matched to a gene: 13. CDR3 size: 17 residues. CDR1 MNHEY and CDR2 SVGEGT come from the germline V gene. CDR3 nucleotide sequence: TGTGCCAGCAGTTTCTACATCCCGGGACAGGGGAGGGATACGCAGTATTTT. Its translation: CASSFYIPGQGRDTQYF.

This rearrangement joins TRBV5-4 to TRBJ2-2; 10 bases map to TRBD1. The CDR3 covers 15 residues. Germline CDR1 SGHNT, CDR2 YYREEE (reference sequence). The J segment lost 7 bases and the V segment lost 3 bases, leaving 6 bases of the junction unmatched. The DNA for the CDR3 is TGTGCCAGCAGCTCACAGACAGGGGGCAACGGGGAGCTGTTTTTT. It encodes CASSSQTGGNGELFF.

The genes are TRBV6-5 and TRBJ1-2; 9 bases fit TRBD1. The CDR3 length is 15 residues. Germline-derived CDR1 and CDR2 are MNHEY and SVGAGI. Trimming cost V 5 bases and J 8 bases; bases outside gene matches: 12. The CDR3 DNA reads TGTGCCAGCAGTCCAACGGGACAGGGAGCGTTGGGCTACACCTTC. Translation gives CASSPTGQGALGYTF.

This clone appeared a single time. The chain is built from TRBV19 and TRBJ2-7; the match to TRBD2 covers 8 bases. This CDR3 contains 15 residues. V shed 3 bases, J shed 5 bases, and the junction held 9 bases outside the gene matches. From germline, CDR1 is LNHDA and CDR2 SQIVND (reference sequence). The CDR3 spells CASSIPSGSRNEQYF. The CDR3 DNA reads TGTGCCAGTAGTATCCCCAGCGGGAGTCGGAACGAGCAGTACTTC.

The chain combines TRBV18 with TRBJ2-1; possible D gene TRBD1, 5 bases. This CDR3 comprises 13 residues. In germline, CDR1 is KGHSH, CDR2 LQKENI. V gave up 0 bases and J gave up 10 bases, with 10 bases separating them. Here the CDR3 reads CASSPPGREEQFF. Here the CDR3 DNA reads TGTGCCAGCTCACCACCAGGCAGGGAAGAGCAGTTCTTC.